The 24 T cell receptor beta chains listed next were all sequenced from one sample in a study of T-cell reconstitution after alpha-beta-depleted transplantation in children. TCRbeta library construction was performed incorporating unique molecular identifiers. One entry per CDR3 protein results from TCRdb running MiXCR on the PCR reads. The table shows a few hundred thousand distinct CDR3 sequences, with 25% to 30% occurring only once. Sample: PBMCs, taken before TCRalphabeta/CD19-depleted stem cell transplant. The receptors here all came from a boy less than two years old with Wiskott-Aldrich syndrome, due to receive a stem cell transplant.

V gene TRBV27 combines with J gene TRBJ2-1; 8 bases fit TRBD1. This CDR3 spans 14 amino acids. Germline V lookup: CDR1 MNHEY, CDR2 SMNVEV (reference sequence). The V gene end was trimmed by 5 bases and the J gene end by 8 bases; junction bases not matched to a gene: 8. In DNA form, the CDR3 reads TGTGCCAGCAGTACTTCAGGGGGCGCGGATGAGCAGTTCTTC. Its protein product is CASSTSGGADEQFF.

This chain joins TRBV5-5 and TRBJ2-3; D gene unclear. From germline, CDR1 is SGHKS and CDR2 YYEKEE (reference sequence). V dropped 2 bases and J dropped 0 bases, with 7 bases sitting between them. The CDR3 sequence is 14 residues long. This CDR3 is CASSFQSSTDTQYF. As DNA, the CDR3 is TGTGCCAGCAGCTTCCAGTCTAGCACAGATACGCAGTATTTT. Drawing the rest from reference TRBV5-5 and TRBJ2-3, the complete variable domain is DAGVTQSPTHLIKTRGQQVTLRCSPISGHKSVSWYQQVLGQGPQFIFQYYEKEERGRGNFPDRFSARQFPNYSSELNVNALLLGDSALYLCASSFQSSTDTQYFGPGTRLTVL.

This clonotype was counted a few times. The chain carries TRBV5-1 and TRBJ2-4; 7 bases are shared with TRBD2. Trimming removed 2 bases from V and 7 bases from J; junction bases left unmatched: 0. The CDR3 is 12 amino acids. The germline V gene encodes CDR1 SGHRS and CDR2 YFSETQ. The DNA for the CDR3 is TGCGCCAGCAGCTTCGGGGGGAACATTCAGTACTTC. Translated: CASSFGGNIQYF.

In this sample, this clonotype turned up a few times. The chain couples TRBV5-1 to TRBJ2-3, with 12 bases identical to TRBD2. Germline CDR1 and CDR2: SGHRS and YFSETQ. The CDR3 has 17 residues. V lost 0 bases and J lost 4; bases outside the gene matches: 6. DNA of the CDR3: TGCGCCAGCAGCTTGGGACTAGCGGGAGAGAGTGCAGATACGCAGTATTTT. Protein sequence: CASSLGLAGESADTQYF.

Only a few counts were recorded for this clonotype. V usage is TRBV12-3 or TRBV12-4 and J usage is TRBJ2-7; D unclear. The CDR3 runs to 13 residues. Trimming stripped 3 bases from V and 2 bases from J, with 8 bases between. The chain's CDR3 is CASSFPLAYEQYF. In DNA, the CDR3 is TGTGCCAGCAGTTTTCCACTGGCCTACGAGCAGTACTTC.

This clonotype was recorded only once. At one boundary the junction diverges from the germline segment, which might be a read error. The rearrangement joins TRBV5-1 to TRBJ2-7; 11 bases agree with TRBD2. CDR1 is SGHRS and CDR2 is YFSETQ in the germline V gene. The CDR3 length is 15 residues. CDR3 residues: CASSVLAGVSHEQYF. CDR3 coding DNA: TGCGCCAGCAGCGTACTAGCGGGAGTCTCCCACGAGCAGTACTTC.

This clonotype has a handful of counts. This chain connects TRBV5-4 to TRBJ2-7; D is unclear. This CDR3 has 13 residues. CDR1 SGHNT and CDR2 YYREEE come from the germline V gene (reference sequence). With 3 bases removed from V and 0 bases from J, the gap between germline ends came to 7 bases. CDR3 in amino acids: CASSYPGSYEQYF. The CDR3 nucleotides read TGTGCCAGCAGCTACCCGGGCTCCTACGAGCAGTACTTC. The whole variable domain, filled in from reference TRBV5-4 and TRBJ2-7, reads ETGVTQSPTHLIKTRGQQVTLRCSSQSGHNTVSWYQQALGQGPQFIFQYYREEENGRGNFPPRFSGLQFPNYSSELNVNALELDDSALYLCASSYPGSYEQYFGPGTRLTVT.

V gene TRBV20-1 combines with J gene TRBJ1-6; D not resolved. V was trimmed by 2 bases and J by 8 bases, leaving 16 bases between them. Germline lookup yields CDR1 DFQATT and CDR2 SNEGSKA (reference sequence). This CDR3 spans 15 amino acids. The CDR3 here is CSARPQDGFHSPLHF. The CDR3 DNA sequence: TGCAGTGCTAGACCTCAGGACGGTTTTCATTCACCCCTCCACTTT.

CDR3 sequence: CSVLRDLQETQYF. The CDR3 DNA is TGCAGCGTGCTTCGGGACCTACAAGAGACCCAGTACTTC. The chain has TRBV29-1 and TRBJ2-5; D may correspond to TRBD1 or TRBD2 (5 bases each). With 6 bases removed from V and 2 bases from J, the gap between germline ends came to 13 bases. CDR3 length equals 13 residues. The germline CDR1 and CDR2 sequences are SQVTM and ANQGSEA.

CDR3 nucleotides: TGCGCCAGCAGCTTGGCCAACTCCTACAATGAGCAGTTCTTC. It yields the protein CASSLANSYNEQFF. This chain links TRBV5-1 with TRBJ2-1; D is undetermined. CDR1 and CDR2 from the germline V gene are SGHRS and YFSETQ. The CDR3 sequence is 14 residues long. V lost 0 bases to trimming and J lost 0 bases, with 4 bases between them.

This rearrangement joins TRBV6-5 to TRBJ1-3; no clear D. V was trimmed by 7 bases and J by 4 bases, leaving 5 bases between them. Germline V CDR1 and CDR2: MNHEY, SVGAGI. The CDR3 has 11 residues. In nucleotides, the CDR3 is TGTGCCAGCATAGAGGGAAACACCATATATTTT. Translated, it gives CASIEGNTIYF.

In this sample, this clonotype turned up a few times. The chain uses TRBV12-3 or TRBV12-4 and TRBJ1-1; D remains ambiguous. The V gene lost 5 bases and the J gene lost 0 bases, with 7 bases spanning the gap. The CDR3 sequence is 13 residues long. The CDR3 here is CASSRAMNTEAFF. In nucleotides, the CDR3 is TGTGCCAGCAGTCGGGCCATGAACACTGAAGCTTTCTTT.

In its sample, this clonotype was seen once. The V and J genes are TRBV6-4 and TRBJ2-3, with D unresolved. The V end was cut by 0 bases, the J end by 2 bases, with 3 bases between. This CDR3 region has 13 residues. Germline V gene data show CDR1 as MRHNA and CDR2 as SNTAGT. The CDR3 bases are TGTGCCAGCAGTGACTCGCCCACAGATACGCAGTATTTT. Protein product: CASSDSPTDTQYF.

A few counts support this clonotype. The chain carries TRBV6-5 and TRBJ2-1; 9 bases line up with TRBD2. The ends lost 2 bases at V and 7 bases at J; junction bases unmatched: 9. Germline loops: CDR1 MNHEY, CDR2 SVGAGI. The length of the CDR3 is 16 residues. The CDR3 here is CASSYRGRASLNEQFF. The CDR3 nucleotides are TGTGCCAGCAGTTACCGCGGGAGGGCCTCTTTGAATGAGCAGTTCTTC.

This clonotype was recorded at least ten times. In nucleotides, the CDR3 is TGCGCCAGCAGTCCCGGGACCCCCTACAATGAGCAGTTCTTC. Protein sequence: CASSPGTPYNEQFF. The chain employs TRBV5-1 and TRBJ2-1; D is tentatively TRBD1 or TRBD2 (5 bases each). The CDR3 runs to 14 residues. The germline gives CDR1 SGHRS, CDR2 YFSETQ. Trimming left V 5 bases short and J 2 bases short, with 11 bases between. The variable domain in full, with the rest retrieved from reference TRBV5-1 and TRBJ2-1, is KAGVTQTPRYLIKTRGQQVTLSCSPISGHRSVSWYQQTPGQGLQFLFEYFSETQRNKGNFPGRFSGRQFSNSRSEMNVSTLELGDSALYLCASSPGTPYNEQFFGPGTRLTVL.

This clonotype appeared a few times. The rearrangement joins TRBV6-5 to TRBJ2-5, with D perhaps TRBD2 (7 bases). The V end lost 7 bases, the J end lost 5 bases, and 20 bases lay between the germline ends. From germline, CDR1 is MNHEY and CDR2 SVGAGI. The CDR3 spans 15 residues. The CDR3 bases are TGTGCCAGCATTTCGGGGGGAAGTAGGGGGGAGACCCAGTACTTC. Translating gives CASISGGSRGETQYF.

This clonotype showed up just a few times. This chain uses TRBV5-5 with TRBJ2-1, with TRBD2 as a possible D gene (6 bases). From germline, CDR1 is SGHKS and CDR2 YYEKEE (reference sequence). The CDR3 consists of 15 residues. Trimming stripped 0 bases from V and 3 bases from J, with 10 bases between. CDR3 bases: TGTGCCAGCAGCTTGGGCGGGACCGGCTACAATGAGCAGTTCTTC. Protein: CASSLGGTGYNEQFF. The complete variable domain, with remaining parts taken from reference TRBV5-5 and TRBJ2-1, reads DAGVTQSPTHLIKTRGQQVTLRCSPISGHKSVSWYQQVLGQGPQFIFQYYEKEERGRGNFPDRFSARQFPNYSSELNVNALLLGDSALYLCASSLGGTGYNEQFFGPGTRLTVL.

This clonotype was observed a few times. The gene calls are TRBV20-1 and TRBJ1-5; 8 bases line up with TRBD1. CDR3 length: 17 amino acids. The germline V gene has CDR1 DFQATT and CDR2 SNEGSKA (reference sequence). The V gene end was trimmed by 4 bases and the J gene end by 1 base; junction bases not matched to a gene: 12. CDR3 sequence: CSAKYSTGVLSNQPQHF. DNA for the CDR3: TGCAGTGCTAAATATTCGACAGGGGTATTGAGCAATCAGCCCCAGCATTTT.

There are a few counts of this clonotype. V usage is TRBV7-9 and J usage is TRBJ1-1, with D tentatively TRBD1 (6 bases). Germline loops: CDR1 SEHNR, CDR2 FQNEAQ (reference sequence). The CDR3 consists of 16 residues. V gave up 2 bases and J gave up 1 base, with 14 bases separating them. The CDR3 sequence is CASSLYRGDGNTEAFF. The CDR3 DNA is TGTGCCAGCAGCTTATATAGGGGGGACGGGAACACTGAAGCTTTCTTT.

The gene calls are TRBV7-8 and TRBJ2-1; D is possibly TRBD2 (6 bases). Per germline, CDR1 SGHVS and CDR2 FQNEAQ. This CDR3 region has 13 residues. With 0 bases removed from V and 11 bases from J, the gap between germline ends came to 11 bases. The CDR3 DNA follows: TGTGCCAGCAGCTTAGCTGGGGAGGTGAAGCAGTTCTTC. It encodes CASSLAGEVKQFF.

This clonotype has only a few counts. The V and J genes are TRBV4-1 and TRBJ1-4, with a tentative D call TRBD1 (6 bases). Germline V gene data show CDR1 as MGHRA and CDR2 as YSYEKL. V was clipped by 4 bases and J by 3 bases, with 15 bases between them. The CDR3 has 16 residues. The CDR3 protein is CASSRSFGQSNEKLFF. CDR3 DNA sequence: TGCGCCAGCAGCCGAAGCTTCGGACAGTCTAATGAAAAACTGTTTTTT.

The V call is TRBV30, the J call TRBJ2-7, with 8 nucleotides matching TRBD2. Germline-derived CDR1 and CDR2 are GTSNPN and SVGIG (reference sequence). The CDR3 is made up of 12 amino acids. V gave up 3 bases and J gave up 6 bases; unmatched junction bases: 4. This CDR3 is CAWSGGGGEQYF. CDR3 DNA: TGTGCCTGGAGCGGGGGGGGAGGCGAGCAGTACTTC.

This clonotype has a handful of counts. V usage is TRBV5-1 and J usage is TRBJ2-2; possible D gene TRBD1, 5 bases. The CDR3 is made up of 16 amino acids. Germline CDR1 and CDR2: SGHRS and YFSETQ. The V and J ends lost 0 bases and 2 bases respectively, with 11 bases between them. The CDR3 spells CASSLDAGQNTGELFF. The DNA for the CDR3 is TGCGCCAGCAGCTTGGATGCCGGACAAAACACCGGGGAGCTGTTTTTT.

This clonotype appeared once. This chain uses TRBV20-1 with TRBJ2-1; D is possibly TRBD1 (6 bases). The V gene's germline CDR1 is DFQATT and CDR2 SNEGSKA (reference sequence). V lost 1 base and J lost 1, with 14 bases in between. The CDR3 has 16 amino acids. DNA for the CDR3: TGCAGTGCTAGAGTCGCCGGGACAACTTCCTACAATGAGCAGTTCTTC. This sequence encodes CSARVAGTTSYNEQFF.